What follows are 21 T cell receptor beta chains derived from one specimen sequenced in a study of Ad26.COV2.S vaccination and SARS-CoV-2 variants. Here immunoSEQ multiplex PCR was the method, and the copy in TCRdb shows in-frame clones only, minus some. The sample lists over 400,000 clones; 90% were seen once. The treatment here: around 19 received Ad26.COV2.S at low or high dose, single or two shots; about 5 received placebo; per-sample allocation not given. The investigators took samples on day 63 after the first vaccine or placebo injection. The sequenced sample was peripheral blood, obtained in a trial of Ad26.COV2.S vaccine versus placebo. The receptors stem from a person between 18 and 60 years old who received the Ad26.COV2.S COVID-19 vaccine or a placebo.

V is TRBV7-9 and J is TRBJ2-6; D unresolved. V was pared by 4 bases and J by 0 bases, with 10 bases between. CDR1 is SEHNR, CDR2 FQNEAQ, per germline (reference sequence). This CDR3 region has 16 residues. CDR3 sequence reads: CASSSSKFSGANVLTF. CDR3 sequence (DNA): TGTGCCAGCAGCTCCTCGAAATTCTCTGGGGCCAACGTCCTGACTTTC.

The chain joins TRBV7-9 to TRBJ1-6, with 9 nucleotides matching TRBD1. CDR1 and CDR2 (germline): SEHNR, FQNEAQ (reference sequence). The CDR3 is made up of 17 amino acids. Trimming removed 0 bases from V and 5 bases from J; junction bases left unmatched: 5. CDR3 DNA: TGTGCCAGCAGCTTAGCGGGACAGGGTCAACATAATTCACCCCTCCACTTT. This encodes CASSLAGQGQHNSPLHF.

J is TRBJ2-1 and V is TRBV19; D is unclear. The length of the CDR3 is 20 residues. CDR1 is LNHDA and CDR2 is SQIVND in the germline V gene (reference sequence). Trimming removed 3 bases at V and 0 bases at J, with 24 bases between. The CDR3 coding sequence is TGTGCCAGTAGTATCCATATTATGGACCCCCCTTTTAGCTCCTACAATGAGCAGTTCTTC. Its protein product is CASSIHIMDPPFSSYNEQFF.

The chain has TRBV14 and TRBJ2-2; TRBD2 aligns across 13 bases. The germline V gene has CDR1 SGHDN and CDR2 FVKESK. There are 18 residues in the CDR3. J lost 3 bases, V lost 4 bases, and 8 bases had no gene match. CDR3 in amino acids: CASSPRTSGSFDTGELFF. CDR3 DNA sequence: TGTGCCAGCAGCCCTCGGACTAGCGGGAGCTTCGACACCGGGGAGCTGTTTTTT.

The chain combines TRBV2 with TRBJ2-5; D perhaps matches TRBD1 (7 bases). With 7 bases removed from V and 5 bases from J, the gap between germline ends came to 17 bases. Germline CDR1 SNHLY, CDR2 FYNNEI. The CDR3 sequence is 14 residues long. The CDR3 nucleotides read TGTGCCAGCACCTGGGACAGCGGGTCGGAGACCCAGTACTTC. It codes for CASTWDSGSETQYF.

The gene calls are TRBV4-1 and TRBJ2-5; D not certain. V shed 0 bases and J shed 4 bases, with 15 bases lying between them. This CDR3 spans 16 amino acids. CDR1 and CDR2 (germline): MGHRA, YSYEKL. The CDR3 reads CASSQDRRALRETQYF. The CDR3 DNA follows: TGCGCCAGCAGCCAAGACCGTAGGGCGCTACGAGAGACCCAGTACTTC.

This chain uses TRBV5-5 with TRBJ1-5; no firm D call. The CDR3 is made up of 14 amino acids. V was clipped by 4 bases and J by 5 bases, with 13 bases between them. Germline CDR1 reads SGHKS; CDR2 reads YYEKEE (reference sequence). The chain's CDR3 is CASSPDPTDQPQHF. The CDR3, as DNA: TGTGCCAGCAGCCCAGACCCGACGGATCAGCCCCAGCATTTT.

The CDR3 protein is CASSRPTGGNEKLFF. The CDR3 nucleotides are TGTGCCAGCAGCCGCCCGACAGGGGGTAATGAAAAACTGTTTTTT. The chain couples TRBV28 to TRBJ1-4; 9 bases align to TRBD1. Germline V gene sequence: CDR1 MDHEN, CDR2 SYDVKM. This CDR3 has 15 amino acids. The V gene end was trimmed by 6 bases and the J gene end by 4 bases; junction bases not matched to a gene: 6.

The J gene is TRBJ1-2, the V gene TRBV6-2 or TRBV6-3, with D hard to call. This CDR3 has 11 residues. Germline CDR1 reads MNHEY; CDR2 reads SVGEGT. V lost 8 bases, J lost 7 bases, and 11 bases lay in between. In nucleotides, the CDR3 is TGTGCCAGCCGCCAGGCGATTGGCTACACCTTC. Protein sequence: CASRQAIGYTF.

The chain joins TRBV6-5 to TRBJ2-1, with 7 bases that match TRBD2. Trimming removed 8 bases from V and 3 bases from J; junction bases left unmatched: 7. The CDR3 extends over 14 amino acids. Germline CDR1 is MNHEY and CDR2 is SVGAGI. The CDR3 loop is CASHTERDYNEQFF. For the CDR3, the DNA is TGTGCCAGCCATACCGAGCGGGACTACAATGAGCAGTTCTTC.

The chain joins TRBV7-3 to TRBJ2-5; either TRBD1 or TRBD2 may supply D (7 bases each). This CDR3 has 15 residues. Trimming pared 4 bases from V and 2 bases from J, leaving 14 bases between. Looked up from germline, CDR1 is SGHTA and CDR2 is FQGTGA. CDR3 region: CASSYQGGTQETQYF. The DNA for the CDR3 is TGTGCCAGCAGCTATCAGGGGGGGACACAAGAGACCCAGTACTTC.

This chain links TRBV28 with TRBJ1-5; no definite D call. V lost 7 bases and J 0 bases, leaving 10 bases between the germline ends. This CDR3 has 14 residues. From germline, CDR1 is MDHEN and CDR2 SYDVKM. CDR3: CASNEKNSNQPQHF. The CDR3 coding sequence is TGTGCCAGCAACGAGAAAAATAGCAATCAGCCCCAGCATTTT.

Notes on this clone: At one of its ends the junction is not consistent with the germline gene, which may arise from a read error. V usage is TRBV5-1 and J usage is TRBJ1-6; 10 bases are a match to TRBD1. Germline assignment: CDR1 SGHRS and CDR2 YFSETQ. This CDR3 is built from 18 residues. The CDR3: CASRLGRTGGSYNSPLHF. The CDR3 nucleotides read TGCGCCAGCAGGTTGGGACGGACAGGGGGTTCCTATAATTCACCCCTCCACTTT.

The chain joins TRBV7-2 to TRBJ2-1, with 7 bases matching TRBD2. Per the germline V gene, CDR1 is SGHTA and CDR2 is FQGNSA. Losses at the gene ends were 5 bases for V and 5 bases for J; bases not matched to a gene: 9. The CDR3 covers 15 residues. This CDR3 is CASSPTQRGNNEQFF. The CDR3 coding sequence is TGTGCCAGCAGCCCGACACAGCGGGGAAACAATGAGCAGTTCTTC.

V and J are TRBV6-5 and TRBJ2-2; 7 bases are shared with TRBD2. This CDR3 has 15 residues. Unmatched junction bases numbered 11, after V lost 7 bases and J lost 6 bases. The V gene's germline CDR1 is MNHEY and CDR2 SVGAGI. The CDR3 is CASTRAGRAAGELFF. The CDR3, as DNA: TGTGCCAGCACCCGAGCGGGGAGGGCCGCCGGGGAGCTGTTTTTT.

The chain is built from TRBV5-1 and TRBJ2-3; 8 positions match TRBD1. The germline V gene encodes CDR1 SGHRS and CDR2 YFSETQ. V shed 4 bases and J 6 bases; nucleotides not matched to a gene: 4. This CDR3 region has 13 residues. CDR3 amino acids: CASSLGQGDTQYF. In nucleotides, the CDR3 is TGCGCCAGCAGCCTCGGACAGGGTGATACGCAGTATTTT.

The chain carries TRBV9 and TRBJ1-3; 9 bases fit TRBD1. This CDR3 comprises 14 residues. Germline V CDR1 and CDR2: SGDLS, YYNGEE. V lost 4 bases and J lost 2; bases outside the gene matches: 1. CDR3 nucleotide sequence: TGTGCCAGCAGCAGACAGGGGGCTGGAAACACCATATATTTT. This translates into CASSRQGAGNTIYF.

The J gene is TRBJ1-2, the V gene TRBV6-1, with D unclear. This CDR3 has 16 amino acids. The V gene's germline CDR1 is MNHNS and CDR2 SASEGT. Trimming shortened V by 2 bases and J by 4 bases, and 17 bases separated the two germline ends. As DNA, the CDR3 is TGTGCCAGCAGTGAAATCAGGCCCAATGTTGTCTATGGCTACACCTTC. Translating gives CASSEIRPNVVYGYTF.

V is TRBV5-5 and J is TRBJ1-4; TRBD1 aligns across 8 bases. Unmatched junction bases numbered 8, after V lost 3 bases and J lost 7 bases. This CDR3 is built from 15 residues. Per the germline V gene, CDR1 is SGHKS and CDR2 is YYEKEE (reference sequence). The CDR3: CASSSYRGSLEKLFF. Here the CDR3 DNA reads TGTGCCAGCAGCTCATACAGGGGGTCTCTTGAAAAACTGTTTTTT.

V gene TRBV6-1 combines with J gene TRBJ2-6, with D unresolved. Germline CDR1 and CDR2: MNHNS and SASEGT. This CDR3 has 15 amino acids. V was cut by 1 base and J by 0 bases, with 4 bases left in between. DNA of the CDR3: TGTGCCAGCAGTGAAGGGGCCTCTGGGGCCAACGTCCTGACTTTC. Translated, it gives CASSEGASGANVLTF.

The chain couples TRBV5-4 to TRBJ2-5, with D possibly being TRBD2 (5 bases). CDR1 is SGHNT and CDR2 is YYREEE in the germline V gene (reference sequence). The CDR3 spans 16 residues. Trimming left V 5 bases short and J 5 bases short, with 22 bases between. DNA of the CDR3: TGTGCCAGCAGTTCAACCCGGGAACGCCCCCGGGAGACCCAGTACTTC. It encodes CASSSTRERPRETQYF.